The next 9 T cell receptor beta chains were all read from a single sample in a study of shared clonotypes between healthy human individuals. Clones were read by immunoSEQ multiplex PCR, and TCRdb kept only the in-frame ones, dropping some. The sample lists around 1.6 million clones; nearly 99% were seen once. The sample taken for sequencing was naive CD4+ T cells sorted from blood. The subset was: CD45RA+ positively selected. Source of these receptors: a man aged 25 to 45 in good health.

The rearrangement joins TRBV29-1 to TRBJ1-5; TRBD1 aligns across 7 bases. Germline CDR1 SQVTM, CDR2 ANQGSEA. V shed 6 bases, J shed 2 bases, and the junction held 4 bases outside the gene matches. The CDR3 totals 13 residues. CDR3 sequence reads: CSVHQGGNQPQHF. The CDR3, as DNA: TGCAGCGTGCATCAGGGGGGCAATCAGCCCCAGCATTTT. The full variable domain, rest sourced from reference TRBV29-1 and TRBJ1-5, is SAVISQKPSRDICQRGTSLTIQCQVDSQVTMMFWYRQQPGQSLTLIATANQGSEATYESGFVIDKFPISRPNLTFSTLTVSNMSPEDSSIYLCSVHQGGNQPQHFGDGTRLSIL.

The chain recombines TRBV10-1 with TRBJ2-3; 8 bases line up with TRBD2. With V trimmed by 6 bases and J by 6 bases, 8 bases remained unmatched. The CDR3 runs 14 residues. CDR1 is WNHNN, CDR2 SYGVQD, per germline (reference sequence). CDR3 bases: TGCGCCAGCAGCCCCGGGGGGGCGTTCGATACGCAGTATTTT. Residues: CASSPGGAFDTQYF.

The genes are TRBV6-5 and TRBJ2-1; unclear D gene. The V end lost 5 bases, the J end lost 7 bases, and 6 bases lay between the germline ends. CDR1 is MNHEY, CDR2 SVGAGI, per germline. The CDR3 covers 11 residues. CDR3 DNA sequence: TGTGCCAGCAGTGAAATAAATGAGCAGTTCTTC. Its protein product is CASSEINEQFF.

The V gene is TRBV4-2, the J gene TRBJ2-1, with 8 bases fitting TRBD2. J lost 6 bases, V lost 1 base, and 8 bases had no gene match. The CDR3 has 16 amino acids. Germline CDR1 is LGHNA and CDR2 is YNFKEQ. CDR3: CASSQVVLAEANEQFF. The CDR3 DNA follows: TGTGCCAGCAGCCAAGTAGTACTAGCGGAGGCCAATGAGCAGTTCTTC.

The chain uses TRBV10-1 and TRBJ2-7, with 10 bases aligning to TRBD2. Per germline, CDR1 WNHNN and CDR2 SYGVQD (reference sequence). The V gene end was trimmed by 3 bases and the J gene end by 6 bases; junction bases not matched to a gene: 5. The CDR3 runs 14 residues. The CDR3 DNA reads TGCGCCAGCAGTGACCCTAGCGGGAGAGGCGAGCAGTACTTC. This translates into CASSDPSGRGEQYF.

The CDR3 sequence: CASSPRRSAETQYF. Written as DNA, the CDR3 is TGTGCCAGCTCACCACGCAGGTCAGCAGAGACCCAGTACTTC. This chain links TRBV18 with TRBJ2-5; D gene uncertain. V gave up 1 base and J gave up 4 bases, with 10 bases separating them. The CDR3 totals 14 residues. Germline V gives CDR1 KGHSH, CDR2 LQKENI.

In this sample, this clone turned up once. The chain couples TRBV7-3 to TRBJ2-3; the D is unclear. This CDR3 comprises 16 residues. CDR1 and CDR2 (germline): SGHTA, FQGTGA. Trimming removed 5 bases from V and 2 bases from J, with 17 bases in between. This chain's CDR3 is CASSPPDVGPTDTQYF. DNA of the CDR3: TGTGCCAGCAGCCCTCCCGACGTGGGCCCCACAGATACGCAGTATTTT.

This clone has just one count. V gene TRBV10-3 combines with J gene TRBJ1-4; possibly TRBD1 for D (6 bases). With 10 bases removed from V and 6 bases from J, the gap between germline ends came to 15 bases. CDR1 is ENHRY and CDR2 is SYGVKD in the germline V gene. The CDR3 has 13 residues. The CDR3 DNA reads as TGTGCCAGCGGGGGCAAACCGGATGAAAAACTGTTTTTT. Its translation is CASGGKPDEKLFF.

The CDR3 region is CSVGARGPSTDTQYF. The CDR3 nucleotides read TGCAGCGTTGGCGCTCGGGGACCTAGCACAGATACGCAGTATTTT. The chain employs TRBV29-1 and TRBJ2-3, with D perhaps given as TRBD1 or TRBD2 (5 bases each). V was clipped by 4 bases and J by 0 bases, with 14 bases between them. Germline V gene lookup returns CDR1 SQVTM and CDR2 ANQGSEA. The CDR3 is 15 amino acids.